Presented here are 6 T cell receptor beta chains from one specimen sequenced in a study of T cell responses to AZD1222 COVID-19 vaccine. Assay used: immunoSEQ multiplex PCR; TCRdb lists only in-frame clones, some missing. Among under 150,000 clones listed, around 93% were seen once. This sample comprised peripheral blood, obtained on day 0 of AZD1222 vaccination. These receptors originate from an adult in good health.

J is TRBJ2-7 and V is TRBV3-1 (or the pseudogene TRBV3-2); D perhaps matches TRBD2 (5 bases). Germline assignment: CDR1 LGHDT and CDR2 YNNKEL (reference sequence). Between the trimmed V and J ends, which lost 8 bases and 4 bases, there was a span of 12 bases. This CDR3 spans 12 amino acids. CDR3 bases: TGTGCCAGCTCACAGCGGCCTTACGAGCAGTACTTC. Its translation is CASSQRPYEQYF.

This chain links TRBV6-6 with TRBJ2-1, with unresolved D. Germline CDR1 is MNHNY and CDR2 is SVGAGI (reference sequence). V gave up 0 bases and J gave up 9 bases, with 6 bases separating them. This CDR3 spans 12 amino acids. The CDR3 DNA reads as TGTGCCAGCAGTTACTCGTTTAGTGAGCAGTTCTTC. Protein: CASSYSFSEQFF.

CDR3 residues: CASGLPLTEAFF. Written as DNA, the CDR3 is TGTGCTAGTGGTTTGCCATTAACTGAAGCTTTCTTT. The rearrangement uses TRBV12-5 and TRBJ1-1; the D is unclear. Per germline, CDR1 LGHNT and CDR2 FRNRAP. The V end was cut by 2 bases, the J end by 5 bases, with 6 bases between. CDR3 length: 12 residues.

The chain couples TRBV2 to TRBJ2-1; 11 bases map to TRBD2. V dropped 3 bases and J dropped 8; count of bases not matched to a gene: 9. CDR3 length: 16 amino acids. From germline, CDR1 is SNHLY and CDR2 FYNNEI. The CDR3: CASSEPGLAGSDEQFF. As DNA, the CDR3 is TGTGCCAGCAGTGAGCCCGGACTAGCGGGTTCGGATGAGCAGTTCTTC.

The chain links TRBV19 to TRBJ2-5; 7 nucleotides agree with TRBD1. Unmatched junction bases numbered 9, after V lost 7 bases and J lost 1 base. CDR3 length: 15 residues. Germline lookup yields CDR1 LNHDA and CDR2 SQIVND (reference sequence). The CDR3 sequence is CASKARDRPQETQYF. In DNA, the CDR3 is TGTGCCAGTAAGGCCCGGGACAGACCCCAAGAGACCCAGTACTTC.

The chain couples TRBV19 to TRBJ1-2; unclear D gene. V gave up 4 bases and J gave up 6 bases, with 18 bases separating them. The germline V gene has CDR1 LNHDA and CDR2 SQIVND (reference sequence). The CDR3 length is 15 residues. CDR3 coding DNA: TGTGCCAGTAGTACCCCGGAACAAGACGGACATGGCTACACCTTC. Protein: CASSTPEQDGHGYTF.